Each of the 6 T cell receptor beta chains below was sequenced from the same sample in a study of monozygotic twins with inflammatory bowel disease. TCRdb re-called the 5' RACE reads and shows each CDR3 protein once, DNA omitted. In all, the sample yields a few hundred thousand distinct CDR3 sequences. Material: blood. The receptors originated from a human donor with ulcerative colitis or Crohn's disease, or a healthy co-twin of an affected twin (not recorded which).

The CDR3 region is CASSLQYIYEQYF. This chain uses TRBV5-6 with TRBJ2-7. The CDR3 covers 13 residues. Germline V CDR1 and CDR2: SGHDT, YYEEEE.

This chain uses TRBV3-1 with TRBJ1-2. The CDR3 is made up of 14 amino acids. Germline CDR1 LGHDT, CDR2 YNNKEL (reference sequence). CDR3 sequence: CASSQGPRGYGYTF. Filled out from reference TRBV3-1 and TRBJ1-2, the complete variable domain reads DTAVSQTPKYLVTQMGNDKSIKCEQNLGHDTMYWYKQDSKKFLKIMFSYNNKELIINETVPNRFSPKSPDKAHLNLHINSLELGDSAVYFCASSQGPRGYGYTFGSGTRLTVV.

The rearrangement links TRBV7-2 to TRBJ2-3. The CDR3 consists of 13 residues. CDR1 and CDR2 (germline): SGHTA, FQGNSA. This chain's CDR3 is CASSLERTDTQYF.

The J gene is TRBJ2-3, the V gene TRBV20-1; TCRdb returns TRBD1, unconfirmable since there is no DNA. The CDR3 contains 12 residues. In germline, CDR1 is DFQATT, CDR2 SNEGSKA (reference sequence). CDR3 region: CSASGTTDTQYF.

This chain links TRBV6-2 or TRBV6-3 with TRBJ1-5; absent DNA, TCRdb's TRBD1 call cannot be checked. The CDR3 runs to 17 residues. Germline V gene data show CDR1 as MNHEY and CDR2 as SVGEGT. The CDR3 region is CASSYPWTGTGNQPQHF.

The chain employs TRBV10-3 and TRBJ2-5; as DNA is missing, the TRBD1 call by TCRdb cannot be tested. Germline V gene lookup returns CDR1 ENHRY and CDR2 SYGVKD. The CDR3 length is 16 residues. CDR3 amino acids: CAITQRGQGGQETQYF.